Listed below are T cell receptor beta chains from one sample, sequenced in a study of T-cell memory formation after mild COVID-19. A single record per CDR3 protein comes from TCRdb applying MiXCR to the 5' RACE reads. The sample lists around 440,000 distinct CDR3 sequences, 18% occurring once. Sequenced input: PBMCs or a T cell subset sorted from them (not recorded which). The receptors originated from an adult woman who had mild COVID-19 (a few samples of this study predate the infection). Cell type and time point are not known. The CDR3 runs from the conserved cysteine through the conserved F or W. Each record gives: D gene, V gene, clone size, J gene, CDR3 protein, CDR3 DNA. D genes are given only for firm matches. Clone size is not always given. Where it is, it says once, few, many or a class for expanded clones.

-	TRBV5-1	-	TRBJ2-5	CASSLDWASAETQYF	TGCGCCAGCAGCTTGGACTGGGCGTCGGCGGAGACCCAGTACTTC
-	TRBV5-1	-	TRBJ1-1	CASSYGSLNTEAFF	TGCGCCAGCAGCTACGGCAGTTTGAACACTGAAGCTTTCTTT
-	TRBV20-1	-	TRBJ2-5	CSVPAPGRTQETQYF	TGCAGTGTCCCGGCCCCGGGACGGACCCAAGAGACCCAGTACTTC
-	TRBV9	-	TRBJ2-6	CASSDPGAGANVLTF	TGTGCCAGCAGCGACCCAGGAGCTGGGGCCAACGTCCTGACTTTC
-	TRBV7-9	many	TRBJ2-7	CAWDGRDGYEQYF	TGTGCCTGGGACGGTCGCGATGGGTACGAGCAGTACTTC
-	TRBV29-1	few	TRBJ1-5	CSVETEIDQPQHF	TGCAGCGTGGAGACAGAAATTGATCAGCCCCAGCATTTT
-	TRBV28	-	TRBJ2-7	CASSLARTGTYEQYF	TGTGCCAGCAGTTTAGCCCGGACTGGCACCTACGAGCAGTACTTC
-	TRBV19	-	TRBJ2-7	CASSIWGISAPYEQYF	TGTGCCAGTAGTATTTGGGGGATCTCGGCGCCCTACGAGCAGTACTTC
-	TRBV7-2	few	TRBJ2-1	CASSSSSVNEQFF	TGTGCCAGCAGCTCTTCTAGCGTGAATGAGCAGTTCTTC
TRBD2	TRBV20-1	-	TRBJ2-5	CSATRDYRGETQYF	TGCAGTGCTACTCGGGACTACCGGGGGGAGACCCAGTACTTC
TRBD1	TRBV29-1	many	TRBJ2-5	CSVPTTGGTQTQYF	TGCAGCGTCCCCACGACAGGGGGCACACAGACCCAGTACTTC
-	TRBV7-3	many	TRBJ1-1	CASSPGRAYEAFF	TGTGCCAGCAGCCCCGGAAGGGCCTATGAAGCTTTCTTT